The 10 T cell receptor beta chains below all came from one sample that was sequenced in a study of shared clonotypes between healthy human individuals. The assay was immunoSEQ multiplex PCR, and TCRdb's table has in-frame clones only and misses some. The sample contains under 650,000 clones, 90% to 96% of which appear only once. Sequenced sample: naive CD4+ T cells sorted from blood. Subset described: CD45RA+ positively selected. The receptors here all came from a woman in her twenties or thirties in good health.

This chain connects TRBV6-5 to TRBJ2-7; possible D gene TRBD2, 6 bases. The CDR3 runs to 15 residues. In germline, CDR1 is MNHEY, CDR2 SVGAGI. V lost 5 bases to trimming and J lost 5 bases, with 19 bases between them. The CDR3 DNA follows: TGTGCCAGCAGTAAGCAAGCGGGTCCGAACGACGAGCAGTACTTC. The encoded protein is CASSKQAGPNDEQYF.

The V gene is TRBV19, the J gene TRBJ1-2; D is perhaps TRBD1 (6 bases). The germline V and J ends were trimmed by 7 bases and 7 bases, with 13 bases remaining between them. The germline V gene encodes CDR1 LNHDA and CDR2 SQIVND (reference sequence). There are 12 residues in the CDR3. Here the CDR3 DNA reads TGTGCCAGTACCTCAGGGGTTCGTGGCTACACCTTC. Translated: CASTSGVRGYTF.

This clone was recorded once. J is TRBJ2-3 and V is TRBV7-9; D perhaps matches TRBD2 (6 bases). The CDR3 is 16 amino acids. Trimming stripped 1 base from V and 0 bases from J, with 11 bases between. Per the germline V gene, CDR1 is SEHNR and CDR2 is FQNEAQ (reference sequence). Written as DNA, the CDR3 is TGTGCCAGCAGCTTAGGAGGGGCGGGGAGCACAGATACGCAGTATTTT. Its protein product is CASSLGGAGSTDTQYF.

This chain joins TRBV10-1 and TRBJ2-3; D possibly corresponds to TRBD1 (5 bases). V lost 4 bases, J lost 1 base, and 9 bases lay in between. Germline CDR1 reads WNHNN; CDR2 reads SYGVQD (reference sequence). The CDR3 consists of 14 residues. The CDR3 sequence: CASSGIRGTDTQYF. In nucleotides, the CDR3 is TGCGCCAGCAGTGGGATCAGGGGCACAGATACGCAGTATTTT.

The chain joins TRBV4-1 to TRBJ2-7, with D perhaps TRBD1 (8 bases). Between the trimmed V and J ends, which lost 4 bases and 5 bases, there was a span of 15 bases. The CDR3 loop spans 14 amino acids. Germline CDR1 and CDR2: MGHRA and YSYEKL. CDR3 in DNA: TGCGCCAGCAGCCTGCGGACAGGGAGGGACGAGCAGTACTTC. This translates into CASSLRTGRDEQYF.

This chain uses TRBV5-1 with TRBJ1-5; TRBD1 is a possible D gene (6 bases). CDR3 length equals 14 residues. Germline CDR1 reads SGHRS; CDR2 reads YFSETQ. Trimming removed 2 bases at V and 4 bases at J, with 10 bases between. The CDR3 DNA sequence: TGCGCCAGCAGCTTAGGGGGGGCGAATCAGCCCCAGCATTTT. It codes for CASSLGGANQPQHF.

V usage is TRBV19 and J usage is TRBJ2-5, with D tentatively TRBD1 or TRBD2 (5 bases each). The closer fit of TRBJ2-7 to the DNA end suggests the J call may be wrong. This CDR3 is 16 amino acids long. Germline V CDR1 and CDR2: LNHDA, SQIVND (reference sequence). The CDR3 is CASSSTGTLPIYEQYF. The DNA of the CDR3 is TGTGCCAGTAGTAGTACCGGGACGCTCCCAATCTACGAGCAGTACTTC.

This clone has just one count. The CDR3 sequence is CASSFSRTGTDSPLHF. The CDR3 DNA sequence: TGTGCCAGCAGTTTTTCCCGGACAGGCACGGATTCACCCCTCCACTTT. The V gene is TRBV27, the J gene TRBJ1-6; 7 bases are shared with TRBD1. With V trimmed by 3 bases and J by 8 bases, 10 bases remained unmatched. Germline loops: CDR1 MNHEY, CDR2 SMNVEV (reference sequence). This CDR3 comprises 16 residues.

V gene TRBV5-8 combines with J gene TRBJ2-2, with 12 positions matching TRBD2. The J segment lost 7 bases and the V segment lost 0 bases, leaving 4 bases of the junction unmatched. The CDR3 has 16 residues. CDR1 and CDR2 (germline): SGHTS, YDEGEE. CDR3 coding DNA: TGTGCCAGCAGCTTGGAACTAGCGGGAGGTATCGGGGAGCTGTTTTTT. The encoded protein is CASSLELAGGIGELFF.

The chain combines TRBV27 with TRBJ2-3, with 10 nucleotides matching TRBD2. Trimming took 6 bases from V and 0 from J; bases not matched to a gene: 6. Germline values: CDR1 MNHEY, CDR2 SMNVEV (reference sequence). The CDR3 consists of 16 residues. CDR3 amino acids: CASSLTSGTSTDTQYF. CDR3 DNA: TGTGCCAGCAGCCTCACTAGCGGGACTAGCACAGATACGCAGTATTTT.